These T cell receptor beta chains were read from a single sample in a study of T-cell reconstitution after alpha-beta-depleted transplantation in children. TCRdb ran MiXCR on the PCR reads and lists one entry per CDR3 protein. The sample shows around 600,000 distinct CDR3 sequences, 15% to 20% of them seen only once. The specimen was PBMCs from the stem cell graft donor, collected from the stem cell graft. The receptors were sampled from a human donor who donated a stem cell graft to a child with acute myeloid leukemia. Each CDR3 is given with its conserved first and last residue. The D gene is left open where the match is weak. The size entry is marked missing in some rows and otherwise reads once, few, many or a size class.

cdr3_aa: CASTPTGVNTEAFF; cdr3_nt: TGTGCCAGCACCCCGACAGGGGTGAACACTGAAGCTTTCTTT; j_call: TRBJ1-1; d_call: TRBD1; clone_size: few; v_call: TRBV27
cdr3_aa: CASSLAGAPVSETQYF; cdr3_nt: TGTGCCAGCAGTTTAGCCGGGGCCCCAGTATCAGAGACCCAGTACTTC; j_call: TRBJ2-5; d_call: NA; clone_size: few; v_call: TRBV12-3/TRBV12-4
cdr3_aa: CASSESGLSSYNSPLHF; cdr3_nt: TGTGCCAGCAGTGAATCCGGTTTGAGCTCCTATAATTCACCCCTCCACTTT; j_call: TRBJ1-6; d_call: NA; clone_size: NA; v_call: TRBV25-1
cdr3_aa: CSATPGEGRGGYTF; cdr3_nt: TGCAGTGCTACCCCCGGGGAGGGACGAGGTGGCTACACCTTC; j_call: TRBJ1-2; d_call: NA; clone_size: many; v_call: TRBV20-1
cdr3_aa: CASSDRRGGYEQYF; cdr3_nt: TGTGCCAGCAGTGACCGCCGTGGCGGCTACGAGCAGTACTTC; j_call: TRBJ2-7; d_call: NA; clone_size: NA; v_call: TRBV6-1
cdr3_aa: CASSALGTGRDQPQHF; cdr3_nt: TGTGCCAGCAGCGCCCTAGGGACAGGGCGAGATCAGCCCCAGCATTTT; j_call: TRBJ1-5; d_call: TRBD1; clone_size: NA; v_call: TRBV6-2/TRBV6-3
cdr3_aa: CASSPGGIRRTTEAFF; cdr3_nt: TGCGCCAGCAGCCCCGGGGGCATTCGGAGGACCACTGAAGCTTTCTTT; j_call: TRBJ1-1; d_call: NA; clone_size: NA; v_call: TRBV5-1
cdr3_aa: CASSLVRQGIDEQFF; cdr3_nt: TGTGCCAGCAGTTTAGTAAGACAGGGAATCGATGAGCAGTTCTTC; j_call: TRBJ2-1; d_call: TRBD1; clone_size: many; v_call: TRBV12-3/TRBV12-4
cdr3_aa: CASRAAPVNYGYTF; cdr3_nt: TGTGCCAGCAGGGCGGCCCCGGTGAACTATGGCTACACCTTC; j_call: TRBJ1-2; d_call: NA; clone_size: few; v_call: TRBV5-6
cdr3_aa: CSAPRVNYGYTF; cdr3_nt: TGCAGTGCTCCCCGGGTGAACTATGGCTACACCTTC; j_call: TRBJ1-2; d_call: NA; clone_size: many; v_call: TRBV20-1